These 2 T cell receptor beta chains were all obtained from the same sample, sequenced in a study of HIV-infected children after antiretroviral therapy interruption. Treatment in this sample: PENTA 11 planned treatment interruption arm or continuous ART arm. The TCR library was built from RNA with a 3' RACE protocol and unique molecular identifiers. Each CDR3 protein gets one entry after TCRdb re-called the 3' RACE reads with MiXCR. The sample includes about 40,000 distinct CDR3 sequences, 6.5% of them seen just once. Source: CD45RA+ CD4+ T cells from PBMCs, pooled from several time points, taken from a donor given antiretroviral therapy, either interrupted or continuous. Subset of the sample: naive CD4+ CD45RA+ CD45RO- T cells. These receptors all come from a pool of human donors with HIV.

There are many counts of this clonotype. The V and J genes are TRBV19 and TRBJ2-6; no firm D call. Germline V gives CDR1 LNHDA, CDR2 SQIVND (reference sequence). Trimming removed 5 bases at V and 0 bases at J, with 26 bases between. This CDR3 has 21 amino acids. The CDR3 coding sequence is TGTGCCAGTAGTCTTTGGGGTGTCACGGGTGATTGGCCCTCTGGGGCCAACGTCCTGACTTTC. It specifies CASSLWGVTGDWPSGANVLTF.

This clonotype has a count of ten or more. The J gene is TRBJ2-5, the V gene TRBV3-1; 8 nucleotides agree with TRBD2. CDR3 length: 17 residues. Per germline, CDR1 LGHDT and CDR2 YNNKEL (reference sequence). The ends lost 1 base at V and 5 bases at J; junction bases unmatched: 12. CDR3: CASSQGLAGGLEETQYF. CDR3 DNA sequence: TGTGCCAGCAGCCAAGGGCTAGCGGGTGGCCTGGAGGAGACCCAGTACTTC.